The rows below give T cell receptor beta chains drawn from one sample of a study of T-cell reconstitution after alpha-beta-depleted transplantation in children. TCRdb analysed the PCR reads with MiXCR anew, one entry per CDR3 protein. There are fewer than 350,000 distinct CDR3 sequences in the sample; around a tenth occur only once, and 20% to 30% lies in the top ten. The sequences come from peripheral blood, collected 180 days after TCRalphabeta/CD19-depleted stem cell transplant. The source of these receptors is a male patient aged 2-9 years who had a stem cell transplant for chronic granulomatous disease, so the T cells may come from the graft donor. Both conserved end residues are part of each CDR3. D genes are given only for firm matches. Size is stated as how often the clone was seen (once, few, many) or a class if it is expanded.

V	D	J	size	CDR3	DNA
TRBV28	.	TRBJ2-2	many	CASSPMNTGELFF	TGTGCCAGCAGTCCCATGAACACCGGGGAGCTGTTTTTT
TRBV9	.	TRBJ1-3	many	CASSISPASGNTIYF	TGTGCCAGCAGCATTTCTCCGGCGTCTGGAAACACCATATATTTT
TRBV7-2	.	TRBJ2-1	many	CASSSPPGLGPNNEQFF	TGTGCCAGCAGCTCCCCCCCCGGCCTGGGTCCCAACAATGAGCAGTTCTTC
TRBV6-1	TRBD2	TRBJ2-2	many	CASSPTSGRASTGELFF	TGTGCCAGCAGCCCTACGAGCGGGAGGGCCAGTACCGGGGAGCTGTTTTTT
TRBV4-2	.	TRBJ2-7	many	CASSQGPGQPYEQYF	TGTGCCAGCAGCCAAGGGCCTGGGCAACCCTACGAGCAGTACTTC
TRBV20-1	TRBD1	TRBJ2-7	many	CSARDRGTEQYF	TGCAGTGCTAGAGACAGGGGGACCGAGCAGTACTTC
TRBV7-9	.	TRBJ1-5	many	CASSLAVKGYSNQPQHF	TGTGCCAGCAGCTTAGCGGTGAAAGGTTATAGCAATCAGCCCCAGCATTTT
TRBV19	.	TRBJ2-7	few	CASSTLPNYEQYF	TGTGCCAGTAGTACCCTTCCGAACTACGAGCAGTACTTC
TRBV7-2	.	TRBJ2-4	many	CASSTQGGFAKNIQYF	TGTGCCAGCAGTACTCAGGGGGGCTTTGCCAAAAACATTCAGTACTTC
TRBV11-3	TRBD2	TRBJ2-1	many	CASSLGLAGGEQFF	TGTGCCAGCAGCTTAGGACTAGCGGGAGGTGAGCAGTTCTTC
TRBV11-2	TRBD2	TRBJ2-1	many	CASSLTFGLAGSYNEQFF	TGTGCCAGCAGCTTAACATTCGGACTAGCGGGGTCCTACAATGAGCAGTTCTTC